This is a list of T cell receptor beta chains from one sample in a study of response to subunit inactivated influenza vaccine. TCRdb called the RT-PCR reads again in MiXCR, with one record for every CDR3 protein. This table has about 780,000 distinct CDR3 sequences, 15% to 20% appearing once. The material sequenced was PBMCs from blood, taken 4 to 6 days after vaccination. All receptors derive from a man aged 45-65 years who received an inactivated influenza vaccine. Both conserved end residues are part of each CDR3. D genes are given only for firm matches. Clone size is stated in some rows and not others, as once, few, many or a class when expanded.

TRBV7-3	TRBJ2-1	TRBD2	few	CASSLRLAGDVYYNEQFF	TGTGCCAGCAGCTTGAGGCTAGCGGGAGACGTCTACTACAATGAGCAGTTCTTC
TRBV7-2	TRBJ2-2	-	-	CASSGPAGLRVRELFF	TGTGCCAGCAGCGGGCCTGCGGGGCTGAGGGTCCGGGAGCTGTTTTTT
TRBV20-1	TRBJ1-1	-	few	CSAPKGAGFDTEAFF	TGCAGTGCTCCAAAGGGCGCGGGTTTCGACACTGAAGCTTTCTTT
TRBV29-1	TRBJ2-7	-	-	CSVGVWDKTYEQYF	TGCAGCGTTGGGGTTTGGGACAAGACCTACGAGCAGTACTTC
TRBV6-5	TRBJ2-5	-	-	CASSYSMWETQYF	TGTGCCAGCAGTTACTCGATGTGGGAGACCCAGTACTTC
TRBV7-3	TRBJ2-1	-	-	CASSSIPPPLGAYNEQFF	TGTGCCAGCAGCTCTATTCCTCCCCCGCTAGGCGCGTACAATGAGCAGTTCTTC
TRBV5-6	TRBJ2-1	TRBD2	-	CASSLTTGTTDNEQFF	TGTGCCAGCAGCTTAACTACCGGGACTACTGACAATGAGCAGTTCTTC
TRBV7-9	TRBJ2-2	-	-	CASSPGESNTGELFF	TGTGCCAGCAGCCCCGGGGAGTCGAACACCGGGGAGCTGTTTTTT
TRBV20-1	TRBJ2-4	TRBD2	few	CSARVERETENIQYF	TGCAGTGCTAGGGTCGAGCGGGAGACGGAGAACATTCAGTACTTC
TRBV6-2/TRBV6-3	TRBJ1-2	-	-	CASSDDRFGGGYTF	TGTGCCAGCAGTGATGACAGGTTCGGCGGCGGCTACACCTTC
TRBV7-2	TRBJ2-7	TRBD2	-	CASSLAPGRQYEQYF	TGTGCCAGCAGCTTAGCGCCCGGGAGGCAGTACGAGCAGTACTTC
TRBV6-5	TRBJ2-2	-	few	CASSYARGNTGELFF	TGTGCCAGCAGTTACGCTCGGGGTAACACCGGGGAGCTGTTTTTT
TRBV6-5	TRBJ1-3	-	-	CASTNGNTIYF	TGTGCCAGCACCAATGGAAACACCATATATTTT
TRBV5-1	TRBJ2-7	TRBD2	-	CASSFTSGTPYEQYF	TGCGCCAGCAGCTTCACTAGCGGGACCCCCTACGAGCAGTACTTC
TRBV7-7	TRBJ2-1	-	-	CASSEDMIYNEQFF	TGTGCCAGCAGCGAAGACATGATCTACAATGAGCAGTTCTTC
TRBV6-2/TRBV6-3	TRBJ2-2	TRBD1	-	CASRTGGAGGELFF	TGTGCCAGTCGGACAGGGGGCGCGGGCGGGGAGCTGTTTTTT
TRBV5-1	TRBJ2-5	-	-	CASSLTPGYQETQYF	TGCGCCAGCAGTTTGACCCCAGGCTACCAAGAGACCCAGTACTTC